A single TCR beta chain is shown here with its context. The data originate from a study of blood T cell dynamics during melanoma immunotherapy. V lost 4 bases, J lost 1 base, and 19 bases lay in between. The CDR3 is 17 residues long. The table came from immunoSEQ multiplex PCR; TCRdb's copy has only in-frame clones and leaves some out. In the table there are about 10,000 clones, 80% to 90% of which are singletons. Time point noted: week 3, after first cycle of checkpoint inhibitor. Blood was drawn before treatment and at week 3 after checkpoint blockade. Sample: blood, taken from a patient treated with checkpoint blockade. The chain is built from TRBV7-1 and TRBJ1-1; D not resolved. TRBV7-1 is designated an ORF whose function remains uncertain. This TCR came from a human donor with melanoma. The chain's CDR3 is CASSLPASQLENTEAFF. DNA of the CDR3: TGTGCCAGCAGCTTACCGGCGTCCCAATTAGAGAACACTGAAGCTTTCTTT.